This entry concerns a single T cell receptor (beta chain). Produced via immunoSEQ multiplex PCR; TCRdb's table is partial and in-frame only. The sample lists more than 10,000 clones, over 65% occurring once. This record belongs to a study of T cell changes during pregnancy in multiple sclerosis. Germline CDR1 is ENHRY and CDR2 is SYGVKD. Trimming left V 3 bases short and J 7 bases short, with 10 bases between. The length of the CDR3 is 14 residues. The chain couples TRBV10-3 to TRBJ1-6; D gene ambiguous. This receptor was taken from a female donor in good health, enrolled as a control in a pregnancy study. Sequencing used CD8+ T cells from peripheral blood mononuclear cells, obtained after pregnancy. CDR3: CAISDPGGNSPLHF. In DNA, the CDR3 is TGTGCCATCAGTGATCCCGGCGGAAATTCACCCCTCCACTTT.